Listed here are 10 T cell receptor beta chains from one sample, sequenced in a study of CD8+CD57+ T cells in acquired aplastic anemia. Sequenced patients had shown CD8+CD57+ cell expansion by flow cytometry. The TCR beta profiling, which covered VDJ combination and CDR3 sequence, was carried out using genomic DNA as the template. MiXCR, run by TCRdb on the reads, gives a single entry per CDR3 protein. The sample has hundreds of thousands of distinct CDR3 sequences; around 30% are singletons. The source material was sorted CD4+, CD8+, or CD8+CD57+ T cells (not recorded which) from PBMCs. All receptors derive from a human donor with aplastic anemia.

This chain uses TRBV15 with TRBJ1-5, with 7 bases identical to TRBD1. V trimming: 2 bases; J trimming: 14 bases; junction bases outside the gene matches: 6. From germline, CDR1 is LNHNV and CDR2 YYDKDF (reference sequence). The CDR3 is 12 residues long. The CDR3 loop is CATSRQGGHEHF. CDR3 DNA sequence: TGTGCCACCAGCAGACAGGGGGGCCACGAGCATTTT.

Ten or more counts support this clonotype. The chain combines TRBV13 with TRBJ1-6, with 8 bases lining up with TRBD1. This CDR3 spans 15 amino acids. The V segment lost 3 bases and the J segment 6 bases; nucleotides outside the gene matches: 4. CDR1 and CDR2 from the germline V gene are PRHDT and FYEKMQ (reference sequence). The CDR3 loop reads CASSLTGVGNSPLHF. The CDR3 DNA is TGTGCCAGCAGCTTGACAGGGGTTGGTAATTCACCCCTCCACTTT.

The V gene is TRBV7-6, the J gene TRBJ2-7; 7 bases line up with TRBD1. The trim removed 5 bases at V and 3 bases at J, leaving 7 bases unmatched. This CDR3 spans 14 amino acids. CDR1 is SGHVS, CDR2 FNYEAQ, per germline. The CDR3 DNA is TGTGCCAGCAGCGCTTGGGGACAGAGCTACGAGCAGTACTTC. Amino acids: CASSAWGQSYEQYF.

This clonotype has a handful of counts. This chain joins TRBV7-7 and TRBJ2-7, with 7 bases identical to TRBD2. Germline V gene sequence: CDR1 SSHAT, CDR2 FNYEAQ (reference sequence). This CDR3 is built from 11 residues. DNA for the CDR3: TGTGCTAGCGCGGGAGTAGCCGAGCAGTACTTC. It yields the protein CASAGVAEQYF.

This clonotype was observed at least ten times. CDR3 bases: TGTGCCAGCGGTACAGCAGTGACCTACGAGCAGTACTTC. Its protein is CASGTAVTYEQYF. The V gene is TRBV7-2, the J gene TRBJ2-7, with D unresolved. The length of the CDR3 is 13 residues. Germline V gives CDR1 SGHTA, CDR2 FQGNSA. V gave up 8 bases and J gave up 2 bases, with 13 bases separating them.

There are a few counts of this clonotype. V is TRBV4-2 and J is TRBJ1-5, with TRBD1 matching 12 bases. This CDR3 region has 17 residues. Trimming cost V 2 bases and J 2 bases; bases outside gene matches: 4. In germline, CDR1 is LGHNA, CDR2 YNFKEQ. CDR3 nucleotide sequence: TGTGCCAGCAGCCAAACCGGGACAGGGGGCGGCAATCAGCCCCAGCATTTT. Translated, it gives CASSQTGTGGGNQPQHF.

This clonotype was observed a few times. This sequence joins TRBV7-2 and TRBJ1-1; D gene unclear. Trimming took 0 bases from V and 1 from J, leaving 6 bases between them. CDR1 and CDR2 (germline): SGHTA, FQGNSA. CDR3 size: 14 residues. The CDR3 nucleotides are TGTGCCAGCAGCTTAGCAGTAACGAACACTGAAGCTTTCTTT. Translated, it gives CASSLAVTNTEAFF.

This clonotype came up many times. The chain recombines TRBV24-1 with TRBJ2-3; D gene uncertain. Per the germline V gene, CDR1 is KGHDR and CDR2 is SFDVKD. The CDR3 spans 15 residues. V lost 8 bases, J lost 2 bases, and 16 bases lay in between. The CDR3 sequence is CATIARLGITDTQYF. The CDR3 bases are TGTGCCACCATCGCCAGGCTAGGGATCACAGATACGCAGTATTTT.

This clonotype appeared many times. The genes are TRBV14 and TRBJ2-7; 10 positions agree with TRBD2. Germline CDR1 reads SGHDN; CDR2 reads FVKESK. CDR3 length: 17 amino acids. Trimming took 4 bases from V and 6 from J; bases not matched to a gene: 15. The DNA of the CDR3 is TGTGCCAGCAGCCGAAAAACGGGTGCTAGCGGGAGAGCCGAGCAGTACTTC. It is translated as CASSRKTGASGRAEQYF.

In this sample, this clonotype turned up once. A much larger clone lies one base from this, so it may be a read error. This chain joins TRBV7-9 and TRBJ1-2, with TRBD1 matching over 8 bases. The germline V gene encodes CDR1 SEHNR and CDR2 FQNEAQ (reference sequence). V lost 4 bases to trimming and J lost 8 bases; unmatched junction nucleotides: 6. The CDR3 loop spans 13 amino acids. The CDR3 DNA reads TGTGCCAGCAGCTCCGGACAGGGTGAAGGCTACACCTTC. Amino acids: CASSSGQGEGYTF.